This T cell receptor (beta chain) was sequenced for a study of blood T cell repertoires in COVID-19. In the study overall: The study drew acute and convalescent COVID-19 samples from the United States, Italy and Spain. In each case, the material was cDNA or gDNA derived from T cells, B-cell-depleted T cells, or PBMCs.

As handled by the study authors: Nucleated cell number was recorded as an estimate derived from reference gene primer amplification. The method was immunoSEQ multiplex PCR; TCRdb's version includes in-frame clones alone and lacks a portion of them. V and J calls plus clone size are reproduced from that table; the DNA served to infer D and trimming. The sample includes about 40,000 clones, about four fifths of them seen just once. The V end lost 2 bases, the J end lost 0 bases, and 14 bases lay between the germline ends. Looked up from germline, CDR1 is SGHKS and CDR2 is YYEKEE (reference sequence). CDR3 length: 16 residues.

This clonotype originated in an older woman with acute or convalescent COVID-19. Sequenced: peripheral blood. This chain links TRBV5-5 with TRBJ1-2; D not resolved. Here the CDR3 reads CASSFYRRSSNYGYTF. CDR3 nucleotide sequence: TGTGCCAGCAGCTTCTACAGACGAAGCTCTAACTATGGCTACACCTTC.